The entry that follows covers one T cell receptor (beta chain) sequence. Antigen unknown. The CDR3 is 15 amino acids. Germline lookup yields CDR1 SGHVS and CDR2 FQNEAQ. The V end was cut by 3 bases, the J end by 8 bases, with 18 bases between. The source of the sample is a study of cytomegalovirus exposure and HLA in healthy donors. Overall study: In an early release, HLA-typed donors contributed some 80 million unique TCR sequences.

This PCR relied on a set of 60 Vbeta primers and 13 Jbeta primers. Profiling relied on immunoSEQ multiplex PCR, and the TCRdb table lists in-frame clones only, not all of them. Of about 140,000 clones in the sample, more than 75% were seen once. Study-level points and caveats: Previously analyzed data showed that most TCR beta V segments were productive at a frequency of about 87% or about 30%. According to the study, roughly 160 TCR beta chains were cytomegalovirus-associated.

The source material was PBMCs. The origin of this receptor is a woman aged 18 to 35 in good health and CMV-seropositive. V gene TRBV7-8 combines with J gene TRBJ2-3, with a weak D call TRBD2 (6 bases). The CDR3 DNA reads TGTGCCAGCAGCTTCTCGGACGGCGGAGCGGGTACGCAGTATTTT. Protein product: CASSFSDGGAGTQYF.